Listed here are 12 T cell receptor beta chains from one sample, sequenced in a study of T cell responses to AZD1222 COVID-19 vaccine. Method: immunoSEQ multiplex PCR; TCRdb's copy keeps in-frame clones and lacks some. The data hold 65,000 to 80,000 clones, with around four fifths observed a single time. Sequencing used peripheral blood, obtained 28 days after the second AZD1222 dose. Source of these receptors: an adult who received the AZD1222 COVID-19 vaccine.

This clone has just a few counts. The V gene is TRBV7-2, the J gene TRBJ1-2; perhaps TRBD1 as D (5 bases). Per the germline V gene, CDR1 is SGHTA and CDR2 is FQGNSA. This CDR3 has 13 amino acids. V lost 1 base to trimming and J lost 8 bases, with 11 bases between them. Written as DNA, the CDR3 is TGTGCCAGCAGCTTAGGGGCAGGGTGGGGCTACACCTTC. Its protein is CASSLGAGWGYTF.

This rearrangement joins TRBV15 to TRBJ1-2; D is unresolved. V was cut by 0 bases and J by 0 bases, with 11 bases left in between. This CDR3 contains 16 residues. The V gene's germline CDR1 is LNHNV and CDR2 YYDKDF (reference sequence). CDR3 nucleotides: TGTGCCACCAGCAGAGATTACGCCAGCCCTAACTATGGCTACACCTTC. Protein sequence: CATSRDYASPNYGYTF. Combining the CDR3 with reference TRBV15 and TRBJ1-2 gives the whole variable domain DAMVIQNPRYQVTQFGKPVTLSCSQTLNHNVMYWYQQKSSQAPKLLFHYYDKDFNNEADTPDNFQSRRPNTSFCFLDIRSPGLGDTAMYLCATSRDYASPNYGYTFGSGTRLTVV.

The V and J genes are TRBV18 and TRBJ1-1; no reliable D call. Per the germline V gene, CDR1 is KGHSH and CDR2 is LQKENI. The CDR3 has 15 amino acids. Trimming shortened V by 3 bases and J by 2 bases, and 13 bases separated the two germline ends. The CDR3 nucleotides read TGTGCCAGCTCACCCCCGGCGGGCCTCAACACTGAAGCTTTCTTT. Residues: CASSPPAGLNTEAFF.

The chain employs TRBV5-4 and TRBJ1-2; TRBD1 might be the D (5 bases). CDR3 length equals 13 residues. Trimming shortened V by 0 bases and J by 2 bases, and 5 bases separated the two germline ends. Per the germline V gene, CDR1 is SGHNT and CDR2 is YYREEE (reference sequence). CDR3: CASSLAGNYGYTF. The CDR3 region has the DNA TGTGCCAGCAGCTTGGCAGGGAACTATGGCTACACCTTC. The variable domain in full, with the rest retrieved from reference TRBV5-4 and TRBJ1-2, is ETGVTQSPTHLIKTRGQQVTLRCSSQSGHNTVSWYQQALGQGPQFIFQYYREEENGRGNFPPRFSGLQFPNYSSELNVNALELDDSALYLCASSLAGNYGYTFGSGTRLTVV.

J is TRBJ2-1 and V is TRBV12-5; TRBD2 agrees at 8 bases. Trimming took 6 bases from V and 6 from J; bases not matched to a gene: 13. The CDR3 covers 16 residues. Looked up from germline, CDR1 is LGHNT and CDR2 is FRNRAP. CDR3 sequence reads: CASGPRGAGETNEQFF. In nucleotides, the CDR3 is TGTGCTAGTGGGCCCAGGGGAGCGGGAGAGACCAATGAGCAGTTCTTC. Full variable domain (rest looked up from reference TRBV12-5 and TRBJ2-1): DARVTQTPRHKVTEMGQEVTMRCQPILGHNTVFWYRQTMMQGLELLAYFRNRAPLDDSGMPKDRFSAEMPDATLATLKIQPSEPRDSAVYFCASGPRGAGETNEQFFGPGTRLTVL.

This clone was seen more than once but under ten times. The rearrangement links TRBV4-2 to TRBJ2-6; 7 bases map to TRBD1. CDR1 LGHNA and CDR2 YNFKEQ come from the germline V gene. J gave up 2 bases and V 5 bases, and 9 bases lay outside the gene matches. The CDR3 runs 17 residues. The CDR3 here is CASSSLDRVPGANVLTF. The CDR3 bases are TGTGCCAGCAGCTCTCTCGACAGGGTTCCTGGGGCCAACGTCCTGACTTTC.

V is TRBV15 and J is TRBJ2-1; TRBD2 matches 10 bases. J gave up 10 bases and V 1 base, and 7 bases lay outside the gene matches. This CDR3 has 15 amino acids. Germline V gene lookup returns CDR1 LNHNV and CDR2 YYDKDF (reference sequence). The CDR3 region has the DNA TGTGCCACCAGCAGAGGAGCGGGAGGGCCTTGGGAGCAGTTCTTC. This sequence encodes CATSRGAGGPWEQFF.

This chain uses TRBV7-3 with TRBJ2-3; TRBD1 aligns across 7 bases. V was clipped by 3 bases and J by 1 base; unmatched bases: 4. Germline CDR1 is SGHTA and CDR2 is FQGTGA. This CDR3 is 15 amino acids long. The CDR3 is CASSLGQGGTDTQYF. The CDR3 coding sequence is TGTGCCAGCAGCTTGGGGCAGGGGGGCACAGATACGCAGTATTTT.

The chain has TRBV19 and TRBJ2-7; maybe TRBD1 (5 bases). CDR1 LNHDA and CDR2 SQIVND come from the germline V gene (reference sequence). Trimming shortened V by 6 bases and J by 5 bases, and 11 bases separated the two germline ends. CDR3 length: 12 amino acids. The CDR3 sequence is CASRGQTNEQYF. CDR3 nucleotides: TGTGCCAGTAGGGGGCAGACCAACGAGCAGTACTTC.

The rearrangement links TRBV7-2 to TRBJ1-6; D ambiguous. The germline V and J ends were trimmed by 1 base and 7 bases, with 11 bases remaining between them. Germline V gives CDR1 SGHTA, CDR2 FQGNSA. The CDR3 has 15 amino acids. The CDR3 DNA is TGTGCCAGCAGCTTAGGTTTGGCGAGAAATTCACCCCTCCACTTT. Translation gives CASSLGLARNSPLHF.

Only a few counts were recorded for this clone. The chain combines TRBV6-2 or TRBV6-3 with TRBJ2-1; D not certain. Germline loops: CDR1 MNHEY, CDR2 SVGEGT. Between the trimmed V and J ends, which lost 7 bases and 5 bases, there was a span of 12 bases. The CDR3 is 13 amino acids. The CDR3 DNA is TGTGCCAGCACCCCTATGGCGGACAATGAGCAGTTCTTC. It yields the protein CASTPMADNEQFF.

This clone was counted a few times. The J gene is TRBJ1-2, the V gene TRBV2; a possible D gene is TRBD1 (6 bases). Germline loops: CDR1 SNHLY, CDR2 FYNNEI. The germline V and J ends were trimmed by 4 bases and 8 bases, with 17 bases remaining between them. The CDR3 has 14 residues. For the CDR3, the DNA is TGTGCCAGCAGTGCTTCTTCAGGGGTGGACGGCTACACCTTC. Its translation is CASSASSGVDGYTF.